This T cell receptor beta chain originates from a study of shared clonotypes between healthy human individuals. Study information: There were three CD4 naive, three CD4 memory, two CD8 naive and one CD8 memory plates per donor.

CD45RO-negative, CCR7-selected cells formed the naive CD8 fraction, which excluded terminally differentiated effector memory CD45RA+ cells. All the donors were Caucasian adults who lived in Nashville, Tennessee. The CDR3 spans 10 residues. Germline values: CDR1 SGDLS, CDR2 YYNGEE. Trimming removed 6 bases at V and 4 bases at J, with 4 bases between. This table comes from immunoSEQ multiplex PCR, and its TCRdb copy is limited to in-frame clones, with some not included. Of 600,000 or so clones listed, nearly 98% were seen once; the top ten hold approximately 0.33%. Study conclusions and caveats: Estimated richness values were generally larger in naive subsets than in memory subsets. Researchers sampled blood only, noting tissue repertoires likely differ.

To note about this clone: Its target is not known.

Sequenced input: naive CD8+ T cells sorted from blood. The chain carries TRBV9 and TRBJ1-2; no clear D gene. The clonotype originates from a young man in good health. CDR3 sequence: CASKSYGYTF. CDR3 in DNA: TGTGCCAGCAAGTCCTATGGCTACACCTTC.